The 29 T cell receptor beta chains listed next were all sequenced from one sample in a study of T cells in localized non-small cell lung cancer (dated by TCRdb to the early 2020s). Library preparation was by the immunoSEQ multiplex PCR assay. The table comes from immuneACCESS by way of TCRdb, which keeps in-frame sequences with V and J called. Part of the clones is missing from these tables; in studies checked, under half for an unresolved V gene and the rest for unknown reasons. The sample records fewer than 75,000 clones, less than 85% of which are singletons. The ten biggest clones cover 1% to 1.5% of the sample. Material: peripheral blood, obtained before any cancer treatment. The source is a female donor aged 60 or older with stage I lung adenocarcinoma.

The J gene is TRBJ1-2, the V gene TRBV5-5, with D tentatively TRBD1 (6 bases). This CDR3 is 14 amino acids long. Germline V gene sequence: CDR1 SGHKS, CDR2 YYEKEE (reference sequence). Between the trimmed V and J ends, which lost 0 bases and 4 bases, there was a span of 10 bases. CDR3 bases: TGTGCCAGCAGCTTGGAAGCCAGGGGCTATGGCTACACCTTC. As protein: CASSLEARGYGYTF.

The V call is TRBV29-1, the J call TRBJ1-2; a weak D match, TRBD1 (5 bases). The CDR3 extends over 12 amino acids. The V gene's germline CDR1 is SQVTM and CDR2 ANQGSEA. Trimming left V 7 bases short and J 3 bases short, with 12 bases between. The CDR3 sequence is CSASGQDYGYTF. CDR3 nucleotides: TGCAGCGCCTCGGGGCAGGACTATGGCTACACCTTC. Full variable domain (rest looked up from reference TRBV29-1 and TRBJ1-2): SAVISQKPSRDICQRGTSLTIQCQVDSQVTMMFWYRQQPGQSLTLIATANQGSEATYESGFVIDKFPISRPNLTFSTLTVSNMSPEDSSIYLCSASGQDYGYTFGSGTRLTVV.

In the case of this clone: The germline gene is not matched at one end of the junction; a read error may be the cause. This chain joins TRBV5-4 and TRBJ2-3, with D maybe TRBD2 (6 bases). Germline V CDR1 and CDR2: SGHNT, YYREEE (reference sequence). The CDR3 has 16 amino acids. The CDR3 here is CASRLDLGGWGDTQYF. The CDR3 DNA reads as TGTGCCAGCAGATTGGACCTCGGAGGGTGGGGAGATACGCAGTATTTT.

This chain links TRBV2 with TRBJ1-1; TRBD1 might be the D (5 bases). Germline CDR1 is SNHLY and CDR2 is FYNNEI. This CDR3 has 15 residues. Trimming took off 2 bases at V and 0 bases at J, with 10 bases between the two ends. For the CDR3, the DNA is TGTGCCAGCAGTGAATTGCTGGGGGTGAACACTGAAGCTTTCTTT. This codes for CASSELLGVNTEAFF.

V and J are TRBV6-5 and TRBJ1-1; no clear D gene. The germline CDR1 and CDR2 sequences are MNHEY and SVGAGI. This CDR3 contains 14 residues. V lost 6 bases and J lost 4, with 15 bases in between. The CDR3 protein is CASSHWAASTEAFF. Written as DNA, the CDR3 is TGTGCCAGCAGCCATTGGGCGGCGAGCACTGAAGCTTTCTTT.

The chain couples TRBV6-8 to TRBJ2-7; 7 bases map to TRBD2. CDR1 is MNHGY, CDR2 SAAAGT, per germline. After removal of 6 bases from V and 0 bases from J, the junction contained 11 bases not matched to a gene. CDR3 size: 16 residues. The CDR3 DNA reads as TGTGCCAGCAGAACCCACGGCGGGGGTTCCTCCTACGAGCAGTACTTC. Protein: CASRTHGGGSSYEQYF.

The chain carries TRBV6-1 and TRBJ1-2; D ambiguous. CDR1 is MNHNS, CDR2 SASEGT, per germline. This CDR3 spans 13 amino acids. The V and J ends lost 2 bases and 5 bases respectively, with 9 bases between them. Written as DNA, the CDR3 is TGTGCCAGCAGTGAAAGTTGGGGTTATGGCTACACCTTC. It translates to CASSESWGYGYTF.

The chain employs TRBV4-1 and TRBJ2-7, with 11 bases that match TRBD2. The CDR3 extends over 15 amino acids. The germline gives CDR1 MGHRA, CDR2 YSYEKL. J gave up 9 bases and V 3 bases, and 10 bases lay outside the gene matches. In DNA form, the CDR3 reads TGCGCCAGCAGCCACCTTACTAGCGGGAGAGGCAGGCAGTACTTC. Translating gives CASSHLTSGRGRQYF.

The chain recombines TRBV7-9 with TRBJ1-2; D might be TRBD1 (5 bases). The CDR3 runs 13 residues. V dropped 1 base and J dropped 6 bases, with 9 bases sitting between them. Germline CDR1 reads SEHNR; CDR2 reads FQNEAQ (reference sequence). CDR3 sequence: CASSLVTADGYTF. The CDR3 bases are TGTGCCAGCAGCTTAGTGACAGCCGATGGCTACACCTTC. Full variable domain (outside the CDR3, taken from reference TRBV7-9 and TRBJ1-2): DTGVSQNPRHKITKRGQNVTFRCDPISEHNRLYWYRQTLGQGPEFLTYFQNEAQLEKSRLLSDRFSAERPKGSFSTLEIQRTEQGDSAMYLCASSLVTADGYTFGSGTRLTVV.

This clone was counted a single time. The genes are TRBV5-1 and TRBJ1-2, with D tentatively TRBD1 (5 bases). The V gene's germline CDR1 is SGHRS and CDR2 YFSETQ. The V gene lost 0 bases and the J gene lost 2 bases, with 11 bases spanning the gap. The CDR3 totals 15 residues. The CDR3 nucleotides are TGCGCCAGCAGCTTGGTTGGAGGGACGAACTATGGCTACACCTTC. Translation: CASSLVGGTNYGYTF.

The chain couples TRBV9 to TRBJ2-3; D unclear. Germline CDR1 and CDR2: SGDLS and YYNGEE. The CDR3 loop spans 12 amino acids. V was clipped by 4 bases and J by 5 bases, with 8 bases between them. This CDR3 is CASSPLLDTQYF. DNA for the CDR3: TGTGCCAGCAGCCCCCTCTTAGATACGCAGTATTTT.

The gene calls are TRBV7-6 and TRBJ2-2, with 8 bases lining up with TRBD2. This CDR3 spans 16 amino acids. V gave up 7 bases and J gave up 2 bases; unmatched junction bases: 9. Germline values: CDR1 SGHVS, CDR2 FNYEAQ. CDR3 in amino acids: CASTEGSGINTGELFF. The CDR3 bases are TGTGCCAGCACCGAGGGTAGCGGGATCAACACCGGGGAGCTGTTTTTT. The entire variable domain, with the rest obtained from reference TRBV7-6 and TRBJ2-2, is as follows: GAGVSQSPRYKVTKRGQDVALRCDPISGHVSLYWYRQALGQGPEFLTYFNYEAQQDKSGLPNDRFSAERPEGSISTLTIQRTEQRDSAMYRCASTEGSGINTGELFFGEGSRLTVL.

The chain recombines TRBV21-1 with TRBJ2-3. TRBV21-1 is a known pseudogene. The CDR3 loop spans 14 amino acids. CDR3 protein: CSRHRRFRSDTQYF. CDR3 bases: TGCTCCCGCCATCGCCGGTTTAGGTCAGATACGCAGTATTTT.

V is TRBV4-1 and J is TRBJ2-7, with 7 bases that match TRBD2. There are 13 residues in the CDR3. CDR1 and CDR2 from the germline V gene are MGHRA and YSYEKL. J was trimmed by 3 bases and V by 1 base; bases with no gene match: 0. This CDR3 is CASSQGTSYEQYF. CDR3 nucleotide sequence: TGCGCCAGCAGCCAAGGGACTAGCTACGAGCAGTACTTC.

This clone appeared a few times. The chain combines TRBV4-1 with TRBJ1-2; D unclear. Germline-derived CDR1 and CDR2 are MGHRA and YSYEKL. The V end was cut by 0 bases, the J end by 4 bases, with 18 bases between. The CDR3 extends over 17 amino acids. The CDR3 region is CASSQDRGRGSGYGYTF. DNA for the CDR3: TGCGCCAGCAGCCAAGATCGGGGTCGGGGTTCTGGCTATGGCTACACCTTC.

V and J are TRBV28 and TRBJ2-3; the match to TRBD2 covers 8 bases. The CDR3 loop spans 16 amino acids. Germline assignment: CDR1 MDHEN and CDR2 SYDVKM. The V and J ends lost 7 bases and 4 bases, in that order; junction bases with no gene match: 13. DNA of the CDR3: TGTGCCAGCAAACAAGCAGGTAGCGGGAAGTCAGATACGCAGTATTTT. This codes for CASKQAGSGKSDTQYF. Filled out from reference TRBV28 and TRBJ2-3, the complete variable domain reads DVKVTQSSRYLVKRTGEKVFLECVQDMDHENMFWYRQDPGLGLRLIYFSYDVKMKEKGDIPEGYSVSREKKERFSLILESASTNQTSMYLCASKQAGSGKSDTQYFGPGTRLTVL.

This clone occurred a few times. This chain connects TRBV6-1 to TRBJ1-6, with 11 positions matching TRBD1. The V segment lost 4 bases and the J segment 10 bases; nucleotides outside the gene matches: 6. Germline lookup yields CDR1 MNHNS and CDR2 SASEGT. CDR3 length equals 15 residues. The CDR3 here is CASSGPGTGGSPLHF. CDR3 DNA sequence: TGTGCCAGCAGTGGACCCGGGACAGGGGGATCACCCCTCCACTTT.

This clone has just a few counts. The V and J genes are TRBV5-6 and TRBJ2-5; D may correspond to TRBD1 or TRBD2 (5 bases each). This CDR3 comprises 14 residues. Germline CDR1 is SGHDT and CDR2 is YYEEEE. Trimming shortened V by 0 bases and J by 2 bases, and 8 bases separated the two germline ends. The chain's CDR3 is CASSLGWGQETQYF. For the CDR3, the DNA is TGTGCCAGCAGCTTGGGTTGGGGGCAAGAGACCCAGTACTTC.

The CDR3 sequence: CASSGWSGAGNPEEFF. The CDR3 bases are TGTGCCAGCAGCGGATGGAGCGGGGCGGGGAACCCCGAGGAGTTCTTC. The gene calls are TRBV9 and TRBJ2-1, with 7 bases that match TRBD2. The CDR3 is 16 residues long. The V gene's germline CDR1 is SGDLS and CDR2 YYNGEE. The ends lost 3 bases at V and 14 bases at J; junction bases unmatched: 20.

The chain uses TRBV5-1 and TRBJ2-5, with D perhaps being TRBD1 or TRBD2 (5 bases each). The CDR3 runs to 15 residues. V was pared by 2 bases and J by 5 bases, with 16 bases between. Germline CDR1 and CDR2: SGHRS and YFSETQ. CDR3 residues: CASSFPGRRGETQYF. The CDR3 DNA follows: TGCGCCAGCAGCTTTCCGGGACGGCGAGGGGAGACCCAGTACTTC.

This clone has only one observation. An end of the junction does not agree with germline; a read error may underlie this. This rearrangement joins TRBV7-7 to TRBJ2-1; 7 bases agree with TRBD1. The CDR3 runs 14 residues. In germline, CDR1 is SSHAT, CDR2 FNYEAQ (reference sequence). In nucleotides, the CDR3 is TGTGCTAGCAGCTTAGTCCACAGGGGATCGGAGCAGTTCTTC. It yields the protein CASSLVHRGSEQFF.

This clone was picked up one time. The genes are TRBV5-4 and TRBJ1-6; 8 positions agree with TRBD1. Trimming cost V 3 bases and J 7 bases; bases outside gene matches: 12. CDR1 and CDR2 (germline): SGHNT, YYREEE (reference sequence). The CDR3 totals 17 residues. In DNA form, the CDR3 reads TGTGCCAGCAGCTCCGGACAGGGATACAGAGGGAATTCACCCCTCCACTTT. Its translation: CASSSGQGYRGNSPLHF.

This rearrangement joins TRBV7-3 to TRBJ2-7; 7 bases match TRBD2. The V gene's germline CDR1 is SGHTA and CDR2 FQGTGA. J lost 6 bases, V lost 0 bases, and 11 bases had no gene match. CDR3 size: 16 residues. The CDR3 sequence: CASSLTEGRAGSEQYF. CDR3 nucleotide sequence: TGTGCCAGCAGCTTAACGGAGGGGAGGGCAGGGTCCGAGCAGTACTTC. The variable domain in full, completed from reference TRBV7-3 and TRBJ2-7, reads GAGVSQTPSNKVTEKGKYVELRCDPISGHTALYWYRQSLGQGPEFLIYFQGTGAADDSGLPNDRFFAVRPEGSVSTLKIQRTERGDSAVYLCASSLTEGRAGSEQYFGPGTRLTVT.

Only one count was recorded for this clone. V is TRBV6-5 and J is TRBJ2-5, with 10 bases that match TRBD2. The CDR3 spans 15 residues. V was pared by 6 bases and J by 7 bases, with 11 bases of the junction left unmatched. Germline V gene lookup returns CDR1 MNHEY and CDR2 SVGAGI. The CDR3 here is CASSPGLASIGTQYF. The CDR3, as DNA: TGTGCCAGCAGCCCGGGACTAGCGTCAATCGGGACCCAGTACTTC.

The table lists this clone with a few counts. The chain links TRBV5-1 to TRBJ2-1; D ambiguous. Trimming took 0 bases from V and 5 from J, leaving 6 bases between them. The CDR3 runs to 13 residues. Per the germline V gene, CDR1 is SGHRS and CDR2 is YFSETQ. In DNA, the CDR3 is TGCGCCAGCAGCTTGGACAGAAACAATGAGCAGTTCTTC. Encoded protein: CASSLDRNNEQFF.

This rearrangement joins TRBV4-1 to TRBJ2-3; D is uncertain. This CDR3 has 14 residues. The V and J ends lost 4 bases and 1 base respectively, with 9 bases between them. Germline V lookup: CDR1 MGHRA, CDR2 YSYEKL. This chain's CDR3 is CASSRAVGTDTQYF. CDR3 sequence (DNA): TGCGCCAGCAGCCGGGCGGTCGGCACAGATACGCAGTATTTT.

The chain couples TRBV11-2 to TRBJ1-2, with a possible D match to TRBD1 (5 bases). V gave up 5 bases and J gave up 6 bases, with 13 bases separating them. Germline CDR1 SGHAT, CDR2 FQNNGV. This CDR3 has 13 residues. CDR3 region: CASSPRGENGYTF. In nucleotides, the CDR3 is TGTGCCAGCAGCCCTCGGGGGGAGAATGGCTACACCTTC.

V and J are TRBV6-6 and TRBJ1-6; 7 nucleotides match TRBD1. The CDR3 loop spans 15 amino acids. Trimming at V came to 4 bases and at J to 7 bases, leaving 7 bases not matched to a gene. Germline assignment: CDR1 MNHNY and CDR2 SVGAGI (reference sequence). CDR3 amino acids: CASSSGTVTNSPLHF. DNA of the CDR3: TGTGCCAGCAGTTCCGGGACAGTAACAAATTCACCCCTCCACTTT.

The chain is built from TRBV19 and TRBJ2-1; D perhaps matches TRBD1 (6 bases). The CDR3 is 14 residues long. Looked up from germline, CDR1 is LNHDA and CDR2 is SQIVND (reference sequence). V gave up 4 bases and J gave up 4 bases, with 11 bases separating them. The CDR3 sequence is CASSSGGVYNEQFF. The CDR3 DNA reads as TGTGCCAGTAGTAGTGGGGGCGTGTACAATGAGCAGTTCTTC.